This passage covers 25 T cell receptor beta chains from one sample sequenced in a study of glioma-infiltrating T cells after dendritic cell vaccination. Time point of the sample: after dendritic cell vaccination, including at tumor progression/relapse. Sequencing used immunoSEQ multiplex PCR; TCRdb keeps in-frame clones, though not all of them. The table shows roughly 50,000 clones, with about 89% occurring only once. Sequenced material: blood, taken after dendritic cell vaccination. The receptors were gathered from a human donor with glioblastoma.

This clone showed up just once. This chain uses TRBV4-2 with TRBJ2-5, with D possibly being TRBD2 (5 bases). Matching the DNA end better, TRBJ2-7 makes the J call doubtful. CDR1 is LGHNA, CDR2 YNFKEQ, per germline. This CDR3 comprises 15 residues. This chain's CDR3 is CASSQERAETYEQYF. DNA for the CDR3: TGTGCCAGCAGCCAAGAGAGGGCGGAAACATACGAGCAGTACTTC.

This rearrangement joins TRBV7-9 to TRBJ2-5; D unresolved. This CDR3 spans 14 amino acids. The V gene's germline CDR1 is SEHNR and CDR2 FQNEAQ (reference sequence). The V end was cut by 5 bases, the J end by 2 bases, with 12 bases between. The CDR3 DNA sequence: TGTGCCAGCAGCCCGGCCGGGTCTCAAGAGACCCAGTACTTC. Encoded protein: CASSPAGSQETQYF. Variable domain in full (rest from reference TRBV7-9 and TRBJ2-5): DTGVSQNPRHKITKRGQNVTFRCDPISEHNRLYWYRQTLGQGPEFLTYFQNEAQLEKSRLLSDRFSAERPKGSFSTLEIQRTEQGDSAMYLCASSPAGSQETQYFGPGTRLLVL.

In regard to this clone: The same CDR3 also results from other DNA sequences found in this sample. The chain joins TRBV2 to TRBJ2-5, with 14 bases aligning to TRBD2. V lost 5 bases to trimming and J lost 5 bases; unmatched junction nucleotides: 4. Germline CDR1 is SNHLY and CDR2 is FYNNEI. The CDR3 consists of 15 residues. CDR3 protein: CASSPGLAGVETQYF. CDR3 in DNA: TGTGCCAGCAGTCCGGGACTAGCGGGAGTCGAGACCCAGTACTTC.

This clone was detected once. The chain combines TRBV5-1 with TRBJ1-1, with unresolved D. Germline V gene sequence: CDR1 SGHRS, CDR2 YFSETQ. Between the trimmed V and J ends, which lost 5 bases and 1 base, there was a span of 6 bases. The CDR3 loop spans 12 amino acids. This CDR3 is CASRGGNTEAFF. Here the CDR3 DNA reads TGCGCCAGCAGGGGAGGGAACACTGAAGCTTTCTTT.

The chain has TRBV27 and TRBJ1-2, with a possible D match to TRBD1 (6 bases). The length of the CDR3 is 15 residues. V was cut by 3 bases and J by 2 bases, with 13 bases left in between. The germline V gene has CDR1 MNHEY and CDR2 SMNVEV (reference sequence). This CDR3 is CASSFATGQNYGYTF. The CDR3 DNA is TGTGCCAGCAGTTTTGCTACCGGACAGAACTATGGCTACACCTTC.

The CDR3 nucleotides read TGCGCCAGCAGCTTGGTGGCAGGGGGTAAGCAAGAGACCCAGTACTTC. Its protein product is CASSLVAGGKQETQYF. The chain joins TRBV5-1 to TRBJ2-5; 7 bases match TRBD1. Losses at the gene ends were 0 bases for V and 2 bases for J; bases not matched to a gene: 7. The CDR3 spans 16 residues. Germline loops: CDR1 SGHRS, CDR2 YFSETQ.

This clone was counted only a few times. V gene TRBV7-2 combines with J gene TRBJ2-1, with 8 bases matching TRBD1. The CDR3 is made up of 16 amino acids. Per germline, CDR1 SGHTA and CDR2 FQGNSA. After removal of 5 bases from V and 5 bases from J, the junction contained 11 bases not matched to a gene. DNA for the CDR3: TGTGCCAGCAGCCAAGGGGCCCGACAGGGGAACAATGAGCAGTTCTTC. It yields the protein CASSQGARQGNNEQFF.

This chain joins TRBV6-5 and TRBJ2-5; D is perhaps TRBD2 (6 bases). This CDR3 has 14 residues. The V end lost 3 bases, the J end lost 2 bases, and 10 bases lay between the germline ends. Germline loops: CDR1 MNHEY, CDR2 SVGAGI. The CDR3 is CASSYIGRQETQYF. CDR3 sequence (DNA): TGTGCCAGCAGTTATATCGGGAGACAAGAGACCCAGTACTTC.

The chain has TRBV30 and TRBJ2-7; the match to TRBD1 covers 7 bases. The trim removed 4 bases at V and 3 bases at J, leaving 9 bases unmatched. Germline V gene data show CDR1 as GTSNPN and CDR2 as SVGIG (reference sequence). This CDR3 spans 14 amino acids. The CDR3, as DNA: TGTGCCTGGACTACCCCGGGACAGCTCTACGAGCAGTACTTC. Amino acid sequence: CAWTTPGQLYEQYF.

This clone was seen a single time. V gene TRBV4-2 combines with J gene TRBJ2-3, with 10 bases aligning to TRBD2. Germline CDR1 and CDR2: LGHNA and YNFKEQ. V trimming: 4 bases; J trimming: 2 bases; junction bases outside the gene matches: 3. The CDR3 is 15 amino acids. CDR3 residues: CASSRTSGTTDTQYF. CDR3 bases: TGTGCCAGCAGCCGCACTAGCGGGACCACAGATACGCAGTATTTT.

In its sample, this clone was seen a few times. The rearrangement links TRBV5-8 to TRBJ1-4; D gene unclear. The CDR3 length is 15 residues. CDR1 is SGHTS, CDR2 YDEGEE, per germline. V was trimmed by 4 bases and J by 3 bases, leaving 13 bases between them. CDR3 residues: CASSPPSGPNEKLFF. The CDR3 region has the DNA TGTGCCAGCAGCCCACCTTCTGGGCCTAATGAAAAACTGTTTTTT.

This chain links TRBV11-2 with TRBJ1-3; D gene uncertain. The CDR3 spans 13 residues. V gave up 11 bases and J gave up 4 bases, with 15 bases separating them. Germline CDR1 and CDR2: SGHAT and FQNNGV. The CDR3 is CAERIARGNTIYF. The CDR3 DNA reads TGTGCCGAAAGAATAGCAAGGGGAAACACCATATATTTT.

This chain links TRBV4-1 with TRBJ2-5, with 7 nucleotides matching TRBD2. The J call is in doubt because the DNA end fits TRBJ2-7 better. The CDR3 totals 13 residues. The V gene's germline CDR1 is MGHRA and CDR2 YSYEKL. The CDR3 loop is CASSQAGVYEQYF. In DNA form, the CDR3 reads TGCGCCAGCAGCCAGGCGGGAGTCTACGAGCAGTACTTC.

Only one count was recorded for this clone. The genes are TRBV5-1 and TRBJ2-7, with D unclear. This CDR3 is built from 13 residues. CDR1 SGHRS and CDR2 YFSETQ come from the germline V gene. The V and J ends lost 0 bases and 1 base respectively, with 5 bases between them. CDR3 region: CASSLGASYEQYF. The DNA of the CDR3 is TGCGCCAGCAGCTTGGGCGCTTCCTACGAGCAGTACTTC.

The chain carries TRBV6-1 and TRBJ1-5; D is unclear. Trimming shortened V by 6 bases and J by 1 base, and 10 bases separated the two germline ends. From germline, CDR1 is MNHNS and CDR2 SASEGT. CDR3 size: 14 residues. The CDR3 reads CASSRLTSNQPQHF. The DNA for the CDR3 is TGTGCCAGCAGCCGACTGACGAGCAATCAGCCCCAGCATTTT.

This clone was recorded only once. The chain uses TRBV7-2 and TRBJ1-3, with D perhaps TRBD1 (6 bases). The germline gives CDR1 SGHTA, CDR2 FQGNSA. The V and J ends lost 1 base and 1 base respectively, with 8 bases between them. The CDR3 loop spans 15 amino acids. The CDR3 spells CASSLGGTSGNTIYF. The CDR3 DNA sequence: TGTGCCAGCAGCTTAGGTGGGACATCTGGAAACACCATATATTTT. Full variable domain (rest looked up from reference TRBV7-2 and TRBJ1-3): GAGVSQSPSNKVTEKGKDVELRCDPISGHTALYWYRQSLGQGLEFLIYFQGNSAPDKSGLPSDRFSAERTGGSVSTLTIQRTQQEDSAVYLCASSLGGTSGNTIYFGEGSWLTVV.

The chain uses TRBV6-1 and TRBJ2-7; 7 nucleotides align to TRBD2. Germline trimming cut 5 bases from V and 3 bases from J; bases unmatched to any gene: 7. CDR1 is MNHNS and CDR2 is SASEGT in the germline V gene. The CDR3 has 14 residues. In DNA, the CDR3 is TGTGCCAGCAGTCCCGGACTAGGGATCTACGAGCAGTACTTC. Its protein is CASSPGLGIYEQYF.

The J gene is TRBJ2-2, the V gene TRBV6-1; a weak D match, TRBD1 (6 bases). The germline V gene has CDR1 MNHNS and CDR2 SASEGT. This CDR3 is built from 13 residues. Between the trimmed V and J ends, which lost 6 bases and 5 bases, there was a span of 10 bases. The CDR3 DNA reads TGTGCCAGCAGGGGCAGGGGAACCGGGGAGCTGTTTTTT. Its protein product is CASRGRGTGELFF.

The chain links TRBV6-6 to TRBJ1-1, with no clear D. V gave up 10 bases and J gave up 1 base, with 13 bases separating them. Germline CDR1 is MNHNY and CDR2 is SVGAGI (reference sequence). This CDR3 has 13 amino acids. CDR3 bases: TGTGCCACCAAGGGAGTTAGGAACACTGAAGCTTTCTTT. Its translation: CATKGVRNTEAFF.

This rearrangement joins TRBV7-8 to TRBJ2-2; possibly TRBD2 for D (6 bases). V lost 1 base and J 4 bases, leaving 10 bases between the germline ends. The CDR3 has 15 amino acids. Looked up from germline, CDR1 is SGHVS and CDR2 is FQNEAQ. The CDR3 region has the DNA TGTGCCAGCAGCTTAGGGGCGGGGAGCACCGGGGAGCTGTTTTTT. Protein sequence: CASSLGAGSTGELFF.

This chain links TRBV6-1 with TRBJ2-5; D gene ambiguous. The CDR3 covers 13 residues. Germline CDR1 and CDR2: MNHNS and SASEGT. The germline V and J ends were trimmed by 4 bases and 0 bases, with 6 bases remaining between them. DNA of the CDR3: TGTGCCAGCAGTGCTCGGTACCAAGAGACCCAGTACTTC. It codes for CASSARYQETQYF.

The rearrangement links TRBV28 to TRBJ2-1, with TRBD2 identical over 12 bases. The CDR3 length is 16 residues. After removal of 4 bases from V and 4 bases from J, the junction contained 5 bases not matched to a gene. CDR1 is MDHEN and CDR2 is SYDVKM in the germline V gene. The CDR3 is CASSSWTSGTYNEQFF. The CDR3 DNA reads as TGTGCCAGCAGTTCATGGACTAGCGGGACTTACAATGAGCAGTTCTTC. Drawing the rest from reference TRBV28 and TRBJ2-1, the complete variable domain is DVKVTQSSRYLVKRTGEKVFLECVQDMDHENMFWYRQDPGLGLRLIYFSYDVKMKEKGDIPEGYSVSREKKERFSLILESASTNQTSMYLCASSSWTSGTYNEQFFGPGTRLTVL.

This chain joins TRBV6-1 and TRBJ2-7; 8 bases fit TRBD1. The CDR3 is 13 residues long. In germline, CDR1 is MNHNS, CDR2 SASEGT. The trim removed 3 bases at V and 2 bases at J, leaving 0 bases unmatched. CDR3 sequence: CASSDRGPYEQYF. The CDR3 region has the DNA TGTGCCAGCAGTGACAGGGGGCCCTACGAGCAGTACTTC.

This clone was seen a few times. The chain uses TRBV19 and TRBJ1-2; TRBD1 matches 9 bases. The CDR3 has 16 residues. Losses at the gene ends were 5 bases for V and 2 bases for J; bases not matched to a gene: 9. The germline V gene encodes CDR1 LNHDA and CDR2 SQIVND (reference sequence). The CDR3 DNA reads as TGTGCCAGTAGTCCCCAACAGGGGGCTGTCAACTATGGCTACACCTTC. Its translation: CASSPQQGAVNYGYTF.

The chain links TRBV7-9 to TRBJ1-2; no firm D call. V was pared by 1 base and J by 8 bases, with 14 bases between. Germline CDR1 is SEHNR and CDR2 is FQNEAQ (reference sequence). The CDR3 covers 14 residues. CDR3 sequence: CASSLDGPRRGYTF. Here the CDR3 DNA reads TGTGCCAGCAGCTTAGATGGACCGAGGAGGGGCTACACCTTC.